This T cell receptor beta chain was identified in a study of shared clonotypes between healthy human individuals. Cells designated naive CD8 were CD45RO-negative and were positively selected for CCR7, with terminally differentiated effector memory CD45RA+ cells excluded. Participating donors were healthy, HIV-negative adults free of recent acute infections or vaccinations. The CDR3 runs 13 residues. Germline V lookup: CDR1 WNHNN, CDR2 SYGVQD (reference sequence). With 2 bases removed from V and 0 bases from J, the gap between germline ends came to 3 bases. Data came from immunoSEQ multiplex PCR; TCRdb stores just in-frame clones and leaves some out. The sample has approximately 840,000 clones, approximately 97% seen once; the top ten hold around 0.25%.

The V gene is TRBV10-1, the J gene TRBJ2-3; D not resolved. The sample consisted of naive CD8+ T cells sorted from blood. This sequence originates from a man between 25 and 39 years old in good health. DNA of the CDR3: TGCGCCAGCAGTGAGCACAGCACAGATACGCAGTATTTT. Protein product: CASSEHSTDTQYF.